This T cell receptor (beta chain) was retrieved from a study of cytomegalovirus exposure and HLA in healthy donors. Study results and limitations: The dataset shows that most TCR sequences were rare, while some public TCRs occurred in many donors.

The CDR3 is 18 amino acids. After removal of 3 bases from V and 6 bases from J, the junction contained 18 bases not matched to a gene. Germline values: CDR1 SGHVS, CDR2 FQNEAQ. The assay was immunoSEQ multiplex PCR, and TCRdb's table has in-frame clones only and misses some. The profile covers around 160,000 clones, with less than 90% appearing a single time and roughly 10% taken by the ten largest. Worth noting for this clone: The antigen is not known.

The V gene is TRBV7-8, the J gene TRBJ1-1; 8 bases line up with TRBD1. Sequenced material: PBMCs. The sequence was obtained from a man aged 30 to 39 in good health and CMV-seropositive. In nucleotides, the CDR3 is TGTGCCAGCAGCTTCGACAGGGGAGATACCCTTGGTCGGCCTGAAGCTTTCTTT. Its protein is CASSFDRGDTLGRPEAFF.